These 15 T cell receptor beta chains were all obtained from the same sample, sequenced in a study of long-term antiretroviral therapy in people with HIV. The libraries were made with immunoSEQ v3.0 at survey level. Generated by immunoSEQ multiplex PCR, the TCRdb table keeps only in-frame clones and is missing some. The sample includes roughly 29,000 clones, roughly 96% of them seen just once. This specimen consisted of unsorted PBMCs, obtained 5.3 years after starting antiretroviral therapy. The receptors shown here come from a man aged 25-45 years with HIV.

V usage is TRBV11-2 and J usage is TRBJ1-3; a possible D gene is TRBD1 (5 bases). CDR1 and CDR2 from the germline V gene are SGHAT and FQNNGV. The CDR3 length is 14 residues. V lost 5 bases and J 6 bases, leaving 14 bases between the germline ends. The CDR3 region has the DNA TGTGCCAGCAGCCCCGGGCAGGGTGTAAACACCATATATTTT. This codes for CASSPGQGVNTIYF.

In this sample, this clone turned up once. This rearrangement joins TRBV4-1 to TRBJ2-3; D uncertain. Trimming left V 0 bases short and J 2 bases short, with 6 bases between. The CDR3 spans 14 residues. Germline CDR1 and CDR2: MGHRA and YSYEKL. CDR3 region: CASSQDVFTDTQYF. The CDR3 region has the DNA TGCGCCAGCAGCCAAGACGTATTCACAGATACGCAGTATTTT.

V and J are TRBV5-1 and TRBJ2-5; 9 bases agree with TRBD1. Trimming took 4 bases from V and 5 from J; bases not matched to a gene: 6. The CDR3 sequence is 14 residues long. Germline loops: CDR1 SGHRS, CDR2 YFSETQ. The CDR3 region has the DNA TGCGCCAGCAGCGCCTACAGGGGGCAGGAGACCCAGTACTTC. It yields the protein CASSAYRGQETQYF.

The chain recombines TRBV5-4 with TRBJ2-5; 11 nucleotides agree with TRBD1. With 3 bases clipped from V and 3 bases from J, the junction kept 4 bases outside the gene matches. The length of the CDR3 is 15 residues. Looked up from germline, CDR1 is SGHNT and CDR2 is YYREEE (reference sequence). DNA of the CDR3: TGTGCCAGCAGCTATAGGACAGGGGGCGAAGAGACCCAGTACTTC. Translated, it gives CASSYRTGGEETQYF.

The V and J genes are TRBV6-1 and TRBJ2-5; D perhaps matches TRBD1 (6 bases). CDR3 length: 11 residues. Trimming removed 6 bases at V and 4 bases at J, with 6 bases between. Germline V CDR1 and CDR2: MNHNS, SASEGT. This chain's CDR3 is CASRDRETQYF. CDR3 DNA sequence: TGTGCCAGCAGGGACAGAGAGACCCAGTACTTC.

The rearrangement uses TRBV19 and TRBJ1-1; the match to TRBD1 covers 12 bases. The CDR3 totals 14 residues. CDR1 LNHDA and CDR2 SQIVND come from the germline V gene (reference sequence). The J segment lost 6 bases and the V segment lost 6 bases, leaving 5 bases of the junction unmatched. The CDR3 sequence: CASRPRDRGPEAFF. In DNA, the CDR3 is TGTGCCAGTAGACCCCGGGACAGGGGGCCTGAAGCTTTCTTT.

The CDR3 bases are TGTGCCAGCAGCCAGCCAGGGGCTGGAAACACCATATATTTT. Translation gives CASSQPGAGNTIYF. The V gene is TRBV4-2, the J gene TRBJ1-3; a weak D match, TRBD1 (6 bases). This CDR3 has 14 amino acids. V gave up 3 bases and J gave up 2 bases, with 8 bases separating them. Germline V gene data show CDR1 as LGHNA and CDR2 as YNFKEQ.

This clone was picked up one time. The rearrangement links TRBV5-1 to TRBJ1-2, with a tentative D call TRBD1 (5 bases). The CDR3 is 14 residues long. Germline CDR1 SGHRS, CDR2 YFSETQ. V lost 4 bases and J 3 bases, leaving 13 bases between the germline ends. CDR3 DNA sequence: TGCGCCAGCAGCGCAAGCCGGGGCGACTATGGCTACACCTTC. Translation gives CASSASRGDYGYTF.

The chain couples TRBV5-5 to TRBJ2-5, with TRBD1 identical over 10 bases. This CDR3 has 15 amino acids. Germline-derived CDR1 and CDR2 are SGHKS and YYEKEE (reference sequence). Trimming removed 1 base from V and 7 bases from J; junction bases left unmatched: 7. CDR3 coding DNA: TGTGCCAGCAGCTTGAATTCGGGACAGGGGTGGACCCAGTACTTC. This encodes CASSLNSGQGWTQYF.

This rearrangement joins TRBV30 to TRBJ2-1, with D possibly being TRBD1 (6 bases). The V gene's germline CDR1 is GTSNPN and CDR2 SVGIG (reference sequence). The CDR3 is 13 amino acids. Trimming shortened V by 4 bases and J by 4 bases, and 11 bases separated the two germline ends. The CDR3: CAWTGDRYNEQFF. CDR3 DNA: TGTGCCTGGACTGGAGACAGGTACAATGAGCAGTTCTTC.

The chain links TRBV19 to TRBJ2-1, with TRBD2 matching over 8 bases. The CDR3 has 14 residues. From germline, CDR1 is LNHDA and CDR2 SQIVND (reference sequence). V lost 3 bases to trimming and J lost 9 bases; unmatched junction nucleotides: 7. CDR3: CASSIRGGRGEQFF. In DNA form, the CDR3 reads TGTGCCAGTAGTATCCGGGGGGGCCGGGGTGAGCAGTTCTTC.

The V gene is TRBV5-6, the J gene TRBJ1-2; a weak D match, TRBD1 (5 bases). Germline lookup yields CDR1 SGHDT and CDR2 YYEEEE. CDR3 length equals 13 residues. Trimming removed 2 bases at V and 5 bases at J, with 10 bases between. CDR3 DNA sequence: TGTGCCAGCAGCTTACAGGTTAGGTATGGCTACACCTTC. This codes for CASSLQVRYGYTF.

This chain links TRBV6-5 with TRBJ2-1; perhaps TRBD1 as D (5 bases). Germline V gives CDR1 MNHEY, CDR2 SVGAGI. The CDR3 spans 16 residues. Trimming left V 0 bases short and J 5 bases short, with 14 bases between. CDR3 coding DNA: TGTGCCAGCAGTTACTCCCCTCTAGGGGTCAACAATGAGCAGTTCTTC. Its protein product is CASSYSPLGVNNEQFF.

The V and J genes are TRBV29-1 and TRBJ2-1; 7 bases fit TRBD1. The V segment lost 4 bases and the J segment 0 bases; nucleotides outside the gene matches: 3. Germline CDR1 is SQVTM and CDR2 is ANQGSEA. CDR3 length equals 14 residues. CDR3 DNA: TGCAGCGTTGTCAGGACAGGCTCCTACAATGAGCAGTTCTTC. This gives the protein CSVVRTGSYNEQFF.

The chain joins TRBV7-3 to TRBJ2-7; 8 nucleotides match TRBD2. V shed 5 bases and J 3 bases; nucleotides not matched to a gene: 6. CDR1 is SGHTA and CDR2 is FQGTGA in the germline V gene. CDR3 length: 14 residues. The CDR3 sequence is CASSLSGGDYEQYF. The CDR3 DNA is TGTGCCAGCAGCCTTTCCGGGGGGGACTACGAGCAGTACTTC.